This is a list of T cell receptor beta chains from one sample in a study of cytomegalovirus exposure and HLA in healthy donors. Method: immunoSEQ multiplex PCR; TCRdb's copy keeps in-frame clones and lacks some. The sample has roughly 190,000 clones, 80% to 90% seen once. Sequencing was performed on PBMCs. These receptors were obtained from a man aged 25-45 years in good health and CMV-seronegative. CDR3s include the opening cysteine and the closing phenylalanine or tryptophan. D genes are given only for firm matches.

>NA|TRBV7-9
CASSRGNQPQHF
>TRBD1|TRBV28
CASPGTGGACGSYEQYF
>TRBD2|TRBV19
CASSIAGGLETQYF
>NA|TRBV7-9
CASSFPEREALNTEAFF
>TRBD2|TRBV7-7
CASSLASSGGTDTQYF
>NA|TRBV6-1
CASRAGGGWGIPQHF
>NA|TRBV19
CASRLSGSTDTQYF
>NA|TRBV6-5
CASSYNPSLQPQHF
>NA|TRBV18
CASSPLDRSYGYTF
>NA|TRBV5-1
CASSFGGASTDTQYF
>NA|TRBV11-2
CASSATGNKYEQYF
>NA|TRBV29-1
CSVELQGMLGTGELFF
>NA|TRBV28
CASSLTGLVAQETQYF
>NA|TRBV27
CASSYMRAGDTQYF
>TRBD1|TRBV25-1
CASSRTGEGSYEQYF
>NA|TRBV27
CASSLNRGNTIYF
>NA|TRBV11-3
CASSQNGELFF
>NA|TRBV11-2
CASSLQQDNNEQFF
>NA|TRBV27
CASRIQPQGGAEQYF
>NA|TRBV2
CASGRLPQLNTGELFF
>NA|TRBV27
CASSLKVSDYEQYF
>NA|TRBV9
CASSSHGTEAFF
>TRBD1|TRBV19
CASSFRDRGTDTQYF
>NA|TRBV5-1
CASSPYGRGGRGGREAFF
>TRBD2|TRBV11-2
CASSLAGGSSYNEQFF
>NA|TRBV29-1
CSVRGGGFYEQYF
>TRBD2|TRBV7-4
CASSSRLPRLAALFEQYF
>NA|TRBV9
CASSVDAGGETQYF
>TRBD2|TRBV4-1
CASSQDHGTSGANTGELFF
>NA|TRBV10-3
CAISPQGNTEAFF
>NA|TRBV6-5
CASSYSGAFEKLFF
>NA|TRBV9
CASSVEPGRSYGYTF
>NA|TRBV5-5
CASSPNPQGNYGYTF
>NA|TRBV9
CASSVGRHQNTEAFF
>NA|TRBV2
CASSEAVRNYGYTF
>NA|TRBV1
CTSSKRESRETQYF
>NA|TRBV27
CASSGVGEQFF
>TRBD1|TRBV2
CASSRDSEGNQPQHF
>NA|TRBV2
CASKVVGLGSTDTQYF
>TRBD1|TRBV6-1
CASSPGQGAYEQYF
>TRBD2|TRBV7-9
CASSLVSVAGGELFF
>TRBD2|TRBV30
CAWSVIVPGGRARNEQYF
>NA|TRBV6-4
CASSPRVGYNEQFF
>TRBD2|TRBV7-8
CASSVLSGSTNEQFF
>NA|TRBV9
CASSVGSGRGGQNYGYTF
>TRBD1|TRBV6-6
CASSSVGTGNTEAFF
>NA|TRBV6-5
CASRDHGGNTGELFF
>TRBD2|TRBV28
CASSNMVAGGPTDTQYF
>NA|TRBV12-2
CASPTGQGRGNTIYF